This TCR beta chain was identified during a study of breast tumors, draining lymph nodes, adjacent tissues. Study conclusions and caveats: Most tumor T cells seemingly derive from lymph node, then expand in tumor.

The CDR3 is 14 amino acids. Per the germline V gene, CDR1 is SQVTM and CDR2 is ANQGSEA. V shed 8 bases and J 8 bases; nucleotides not matched to a gene: 11. This clonotype has just one count. Its antigen is still unknown. Axillary draining lymph nodes of breast cancer patients supplied the node samples. From the multiplex PCR reads, TCRdb called clonotypes with MiXCR, one entry per CDR3 protein. The data contain about 230,000 distinct CDR3 sequences, about a third of them singletons. The rearrangement uses TRBV29-1 and TRBJ1-4; 10 nucleotides agree with TRBD1. Source material: axillary lymph node tissue. This TCR was recovered from a female donor with breast cancer. Some clones in this sample may be carry-over from other donors' samples. In DNA, the CDR3 is TGCAGCAGTTTACGAGGACAGGGGGGGGAAAAACTGTTTTTT. This encodes CSSLRGQGGEKLFF.